Listed below are T cell receptor beta chains from one sample, sequenced in a study of CXCR3-negative and CXCR3-positive naive CD8 T cells. Reprocessing the 5' RACE reads, TCRdb reports a single entry for every CDR3 protein and omits DNA. Recorded for this sample: tens of thousands of distinct CDR3 sequences. The source material was naive CXCR3+ CD8+ T cells from blood. These receptors all stem from a human donor in good health. Some clones in this sample may be carry-over from other donors' samples. Both conserved end residues are part of each CDR3. The order of the fields is V gene, J gene, CDR3 length, CDR3 protein.

TRBV12-3/TRBV12-4,TRBJ2-3,16,CASSTAADTSTDTQYF
TRBV5-8,TRBJ1-1,13,CAPSSGRNTEAFF
TRBV7-9,TRBJ2-3,13,CASSFPRTDTQYF
TRBV11-3,TRBJ2-3,16,CASSRRLVPSTDTQYF
TRBV21-1,TRBJ2-5,14,CASSKSEKCETQYF
TRBV27,TRBJ2-2,16,CASSFNVLGNTGELFF
TRBV7-2,TRBJ2-7,12,CASYGGAQEQYF
TRBV27,TRBJ2-6,17,CASSFSVGGAGANVLTF
TRBV7-6,TRBJ2-3,12,CASSFPADTQYF
TRBV14,TRBJ1-1,14,CASSHGFMNTEAFF
TRBV29-1,TRBJ2-7,13,CSVDSDVGYEQYF
TRBV14,TRBJ1-2,14,CASSLPGGGYGYTF
TRBV5-1,TRBJ2-1,13,CASSSVPSNEQFF